Following are 7 T cell receptor beta chains from one sample sequenced in a study of blood T cell repertoires in COVID-19. This table comes from immunoSEQ multiplex PCR, and its TCRdb copy is limited to in-frame clones, with some not included. Of approximately 45,000 clones detected, about nine tenths appear once; the ten largest clones hold over 4%. The source material was peripheral blood. All receptors come from a human donor in a cohort sampled during active COVID-19.

The rearrangement joins TRBV4-2 to TRBJ2-5; 10 nucleotides line up with TRBD2. Germline V gene data show CDR1 as LGHNA and CDR2 as YNFKEQ. The CDR3 loop spans 16 amino acids. Trimming cost V 0 bases and J 4 bases; bases outside gene matches: 5. The CDR3 DNA is TGTGCCAGCAGCCAAGATAGGCTAGCGGGAGCAGAGACCCAGTACTTC. The encoded protein is CASSQDRLAGAETQYF.

This clone has only one observation. V and J are TRBV3-1 (or the pseudogene TRBV3-2) and TRBJ2-2; a possible D gene is TRBD2 (6 bases). This CDR3 has 14 amino acids. Germline assignment: CDR1 LGHDT and CDR2 YNNKEL (reference sequence). V shed 2 bases and J shed 4 bases, with 8 bases lying between them. CDR3 residues: CASSQRGFTGELFF. The CDR3 DNA sequence: TGTGCCAGCAGCCAACGGGGGTTCACCGGGGAGCTGTTTTTT.

The gene calls are TRBV7-9 and TRBJ1-1; D is unresolved. The CDR3 totals 13 residues. Trimming left V 2 bases short and J 4 bases short, with 8 bases between. Germline V gene lookup returns CDR1 SEHNR and CDR2 FQNEAQ (reference sequence). CDR3: CASSLSPGTEAFF. In DNA form, the CDR3 reads TGTGCCAGCAGCTTATCGCCGGGCACTGAAGCTTTCTTT.

V gene TRBV9 combines with J gene TRBJ2-2; TRBD2 matches at 10 bases. Germline V gene lookup returns CDR1 SGDLS and CDR2 YYNGEE. The ends lost 7 bases at V and 2 bases at J; junction bases unmatched: 5. The CDR3 totals 15 residues. The CDR3 loop is CASAPSGGNTGELFF. CDR3 in DNA: TGTGCCAGCGCCCCTAGCGGGGGCAACACCGGGGAGCTGTTTTTT.

V usage is TRBV5-8 and J usage is TRBJ2-1; 8 bases match TRBD2. The V and J ends lost 1 base and 10 bases, in that order; junction bases with no gene match: 7. Germline lookup yields CDR1 SGHTS and CDR2 YDEGEE. The CDR3 loop spans 14 amino acids. The CDR3 sequence: CASSLISASGEQFF. The CDR3 DNA reads TGTGCCAGCAGCTTGATTTCTGCTAGCGGGGAGCAGTTCTTC.

The chain carries TRBV27 and TRBJ2-7; 7 bases line up with TRBD2. The germline V gene encodes CDR1 MNHEY and CDR2 SMNVEV (reference sequence). This CDR3 spans 15 amino acids. With 5 bases clipped from V and 0 bases from J, the junction kept 7 bases outside the gene matches. CDR3 residues: CASSGKASGSYEQYF. Here the CDR3 DNA reads TGTGCCAGCAGTGGAAAGGCTAGCGGCTCCTACGAGCAGTACTTC.

The chain combines TRBV11-2 with TRBJ2-1; TRBD2 matches at 7 bases. CDR1 is SGHAT and CDR2 is FQNNGV in the germline V gene. The junction had 12 bases not matched to a gene; V was cut back by 1 base and J by 6 bases. This CDR3 has 17 residues. The DNA of the CDR3 is TGTGCCAGCAGCTTAGTCGGAAGCGGGAAACGGGTCAATGAGCAGTTCTTC. This translates into CASSLVGSGKRVNEQFF.